This entry lists 31 T cell receptor beta chains sequenced from one sample in a study of blood T cells in healthy people across ages (dated by TCRdb to the mid-2010s). The library relied on 5' RACE. The sequencer was an Illumina HiSeq 2500. The second PCR ran for roughly 6 to 11 cycles and used a J-beta primer mix along with a sample-barcoded 5' primer. TCRdb redid the processing of the public reads, applying fastp at Q25 and MiXCR, and retained in-frame beta chains. Rows are combined by CDR3 protein, so each entry shows the most common genes and DNA. The sample profile shows 700,000 or so distinct CDR3 sequences; 20% to 25% of them were found once. The biggest ten clones account for roughly 22% of the sample. Sequenced material: blood. The receptors stem from a man aged 70-80 years in good health.

V gene TRBV19 combines with J gene TRBJ2-1, with 12 bases fitting TRBD2. Germline V gives CDR1 LNHDA, CDR2 SQIVND (reference sequence). CDR3 length equals 16 residues. Trimming took 6 bases from V and 6 from J; bases not matched to a gene: 9. CDR3 in amino acids: CASSNETSGSSNEQFF. CDR3 sequence (DNA): TGTGCCAGTAGCAACGAGACTAGCGGGAGTTCCAATGAGCAGTTCTTC.

This clonotype has more than one count but fewer than ten. DNA for the CDR3: TGTGCCAGCAGCCCTGGCAATAAGGGGGAAAAACTGTTTTTT. It is translated as CASSPGNKGEKLFF. The chain recombines TRBV7-6 with TRBJ1-4; D is possibly TRBD1 (5 bases). CDR3 size: 14 residues. Germline loops: CDR1 SGHVS, CDR2 FNYEAQ. Trimming cost V 5 bases and J 8 bases, with 15 bases left between them.

There are a few counts of this clonotype. This chain uses TRBV6-6 with TRBJ1-4, with a weak D call TRBD1 (5 bases). Between the trimmed V and J ends, which lost 8 bases and 16 bases, there was a span of 17 bases. The CDR3 extends over 11 amino acids. Germline V gene lookup returns CDR1 MNHNY and CDR2 SVGAGI (reference sequence). CDR3 amino acids: CASGFGGEGFF. The CDR3 DNA reads as TGTGCCAGCGGGTTTGGGGGTGAAGGGTTTTTT.

This chain's CDR3 is CASAREEGGKNIQYF. CDR3 coding DNA: TGTGCTAGTGCACGGGAAGAGGGTGGCAAAAACATTCAGTACTTC. The chain has TRBV12-5 and TRBJ2-4; TRBD2 might be the D (5 bases). Trimming took 7 bases from V and 3 from J, leaving 16 bases between them. This CDR3 contains 15 residues. CDR1 and CDR2 from the germline V gene are LGHNT and FRNRAP.

The chain uses TRBV20-1 and TRBJ1-1; 8 bases agree with TRBD1. CDR3 length equals 13 residues. V lost 4 bases to trimming and J lost 6 bases; unmatched junction nucleotides: 7. The germline V gene has CDR1 DFQATT and CDR2 SNEGSKA (reference sequence). The CDR3 region has the DNA TGCAGTGCTACACAGGGGGGGTGGCCTGAAGCTTTCTTT. Protein product: CSATQGGWPEAFF.

The sample holds a few counts of this clonotype. At one of its ends the junction is not consistent with the germline gene, which may arise from a read error. The V gene is TRBV7-6, the J gene TRBJ1-5, with D possibly matching TRBD1 (6 bases). The CDR3 sequence is 20 residues long. Looked up from germline, CDR1 is SGHVS and CDR2 is FNYEAQ. The CDR3 bases are TGTGCCAGCAGCCCCCCCCTCCAAGACAGGCTACCCTATAGCGATCAGCCCCAGCATTTT. The encoded protein is CASSPPLQDRLPYSDQPQHF.

The rearrangement links TRBV6-6 to TRBJ1-4; D is uncertain. The CDR3 is 15 residues long. Germline loops: CDR1 MNHNY, CDR2 SVGAGI (reference sequence). The germline V and J ends were trimmed by 2 bases and 2 bases, with 9 bases remaining between them. CDR3 DNA sequence: TGTGCCAGCAGTTACCCCGGGTTGACTAATGAAAAACTGTTTTTT. Its translation: CASSYPGLTNEKLFF.

This clonotype was seen only a few times. The chain recombines TRBV5-4 with TRBJ2-5, with 11 bases lining up with TRBD1. The CDR3 has 12 amino acids. Trimming cost V 8 bases and J 4 bases; bases outside gene matches: 1. Germline values: CDR1 SGHNT, CDR2 YYREEE (reference sequence). The CDR3 DNA reads TGTGCCAGAGGGACAGGGGGAGAGACCCAGTACTTC. This gives the protein CARGTGGETQYF.

This clonotype was seen ten or more times. The chain has TRBV5-1 and TRBJ2-1; 8 nucleotides match TRBD2. Germline CDR1 reads SGHRS; CDR2 reads YFSETQ. This CDR3 spans 15 amino acids. V lost 4 bases, J lost 4 bases, and 7 bases stayed unmatched. The CDR3 region is CASSGGLAGYNEQFF. The CDR3 DNA sequence: TGCGCCAGCAGCGGGGGTCTAGCGGGTTACAATGAGCAGTTCTTC.

The V call is TRBV2, the J call TRBJ2-4; 7 bases match TRBD1. The germline gives CDR1 SNHLY, CDR2 FYNNEI. The CDR3 consists of 15 residues. Germline trimming cut 5 bases from V and 1 base from J; bases unmatched to any gene: 5. CDR3 sequence reads: CASSSARGAKNIQYF. Written as DNA, the CDR3 is TGTGCCAGCAGTTCGGCCAGGGGGGCCAAAAACATTCAGTACTTC.

This chain joins TRBV5-1 and TRBJ2-1; D may be TRBD1 (7 bases). TRBJ2-7 matches the DNA end more closely, so the J call is doubtful. The CDR3 runs 18 residues. Germline V gives CDR1 SGHRS, CDR2 YFSETQ. CDR3 bases: TGCGCCAGCAGCCCCCGGGGGACAGAGGGTAAGACTGGGTACGAGCAGTACTTC. Protein sequence: CASSPRGTEGKTGYEQYF.

This clonotype turned up a few times. The V and J genes are TRBV7-9 and TRBJ2-1; D might be TRBD2 (5 bases). Germline V lookup: CDR1 SEHNR, CDR2 FQNEAQ (reference sequence). Trimming left V 5 bases short and J 9 bases short, with 14 bases between. This CDR3 spans 13 amino acids. DNA for the CDR3: TGTGCCAGCAGCCCGGCCGGGGATTTTGAGCAGTTCTTC. Amino acids: CASSPAGDFEQFF.

This chain joins TRBV20-1 and TRBJ1-2; D gene ambiguous. The V gene lost 3 bases and the J gene lost 3 bases, with 8 bases spanning the gap. The CDR3 spans 12 residues. Germline CDR1 reads DFQATT; CDR2 reads SNEGSKA (reference sequence). In nucleotides, the CDR3 is TGCAGTGCTAGGGACGACGACTATGGCTACACCTTC. Protein: CSARDDDYGYTF.

V gene TRBV20-1 combines with J gene TRBJ2-7, with D possibly matching TRBD2 (6 bases). The germline gives CDR1 DFQATT, CDR2 SNEGSKA (reference sequence). The CDR3 extends over 15 amino acids. V lost 1 base and J lost 3, with 16 bases in between. CDR3 sequence: CSARGLGLHHYEQYF. The DNA of the CDR3 is TGCAGTGCTAGAGGGTTGGGACTGCACCACTACGAGCAGTACTTC.

This clonotype came up many times. V gene TRBV30 combines with J gene TRBJ1-2; 7 bases align to TRBD1. From germline, CDR1 is GTSNPN and CDR2 SVGIG (reference sequence). V dropped 4 bases and J dropped 7; count of bases not matched to a gene: 9. There are 13 residues in the CDR3. The CDR3 reads CAWKMTGFGGYTF. The CDR3 nucleotides are TGTGCCTGGAAGATGACAGGGTTTGGTGGCTACACCTTC.

Only a few counts were recorded for this clonotype. The chain links TRBV12-3 or TRBV12-4 to TRBJ1-6; 9 bases line up with TRBD1. The length of the CDR3 is 15 residues. V was pared by 6 bases and J by 10 bases, with 10 bases of the junction left unmatched. CDR3 region: CASRNRGLPYSPLHF. CDR3 nucleotides: TGTGCCAGCAGGAACAGGGGGCTCCCTTACTCACCCCTCCACTTT.

Only a few counts were recorded for this clonotype. The gene calls are TRBV24-1 and TRBJ2-3, with TRBD2 identical over 9 bases. This CDR3 contains 15 residues. After removal of 3 bases from V and 1 base from J, the junction contained 1 base not matched to a gene. In germline, CDR1 is KGHDR, CDR2 SFDVKD. The CDR3 sequence: CATSDRTSGTDTQYF. The CDR3 DNA is TGTGCCACCAGTGATCGGACTAGCGGCACAGATACGCAGTATTTT.

This rearrangement joins TRBV28 to TRBJ2-1, with a tentative D call TRBD2 (5 bases). The germline gives CDR1 MDHEN, CDR2 SYDVKM. V gave up 6 bases and J gave up 7 bases, with 16 bases separating them. This CDR3 is 14 amino acids long. DNA for the CDR3: TGTGCCAGCAGAGTAATAGCGCCCTTGAATGAGCAGTTCTTC. It yields the protein CASRVIAPLNEQFF.

A few counts support this clonotype. The chain joins TRBV30 to TRBJ1-2, with TRBD1 matching 7 bases. Trimming removed 0 bases from V and 4 bases from J; junction bases left unmatched: 2. This CDR3 contains 13 residues. CDR1 GTSNPN and CDR2 SVGIG come from the germline V gene (reference sequence). CDR3 coding DNA: TGTGCCTGGAGTGTAGGGGACAGCTATGGCTACACCTTC. This translates into CAWSVGDSYGYTF.

The rearrangement joins TRBV2 to TRBJ1-5, with unresolved D. The ends were cut back, 5 bases at V and 6 bases at J, with 11 bases in the middle. The CDR3 has 13 residues. CDR1 SNHLY and CDR2 FYNNEI come from the germline V gene. CDR3 in DNA: TGTGCCAGCAGTCCGAATTTTGGTCAGCCCCAGCATTTT. This translates into CASSPNFGQPQHF.

This clonotype showed up just a few times. This sequence joins TRBV28 and TRBJ2-3; maybe TRBD1 (5 bases). With 5 bases removed from V and 1 base from J, the gap between germline ends came to 10 bases. From germline, CDR1 is MDHEN and CDR2 SYDVKM. CDR3 length equals 14 residues. The CDR3 region is CASSQPTGTDTQYF. CDR3 in DNA: TGTGCCAGCAGTCAGCCGACAGGCACAGATACGCAGTATTTT.

The chain is built from TRBV12-3 or TRBV12-4 and TRBJ1-4; TRBD1 agrees at 7 bases. Germline trimming cut 4 bases from V and 7 bases from J; bases unmatched to any gene: 6. This CDR3 has 14 residues. The CDR3, as DNA: TGTGCCAGCAGTTCCCTCAGGGGGGCTGAAAAACTGTTTTTT. Its protein product is CASSSLRGAEKLFF.

This clonotype has a count of ten or more. The chain is built from TRBV29-1 and TRBJ2-7; 7 nucleotides match TRBD1. CDR1 SQVTM and CDR2 ANQGSEA come from the germline V gene. CDR3 size: 13 residues. Germline trimming cut 4 bases from V and 0 bases from J; bases unmatched to any gene: 3. The CDR3 here is CSVGRTGSYEQYF. The CDR3 DNA follows: TGCAGCGTTGGCAGGACAGGCTCCTACGAGCAGTACTTC.

This clonotype appeared a single time. The chain is built from TRBV12-3 or TRBV12-4 and TRBJ2-1; perhaps TRBD2 as D (5 bases). V was clipped by 7 bases and J by 3 bases, with 13 bases between them. CDR3 length: 14 residues. CDR3: CASMVGGSYNEQFF. CDR3 bases: TGTGCCAGCATGGTGGGTGGGAGCTACAATGAGCAGTTCTTC.

With regard to this clonotype: This is likely a read error, given that the CDR3 carries no conserved phenylalanine or tryptophan at its end. This chain joins TRBV6-5 and TRBJ2-5; the D gene is possibly TRBD1 (5 bases). Per the germline V gene, CDR1 is MNHEY and CDR2 is SVGAGI. This CDR3 is 14 amino acids long. V gave up 4 bases and J gave up 3 bases, with 12 bases separating them. Here the CDR3 reads CASSSLGREETQYL. CDR3 nucleotides: TGTGCCAGCAGTTCCCTGGGCAGGGAAGAGACCCAGTACTTA.

V and J are TRBV20-1 and TRBJ2-1; D might be TRBD1 or TRBD2, each matching 5 bases. The V gene's germline CDR1 is DFQATT and CDR2 SNEGSKA (reference sequence). The CDR3 length is 14 residues. Trimming pared 5 bases from V and 9 bases from J, leaving 20 bases between. The CDR3 loop is CSAGDYGASGEQFF. CDR3 DNA: TGCAGTGCTGGCGATTACGGGGCCTCTGGTGAGCAGTTCTTC.

The chain uses TRBV6-6 and TRBJ1-3, with TRBD1 identical over 7 bases. V trimming: 2 bases; J trimming: 1 base; junction bases outside the gene matches: 5. CDR1 is MNHNY and CDR2 is SVGAGI in the germline V gene (reference sequence). This CDR3 region has 16 residues. The CDR3 DNA sequence: TGTGCCAGCAGTTACCGCGGGACAGTGTCTGGAAACACCATATATTTT. It translates to CASSYRGTVSGNTIYF.

The chain combines TRBV3-1 with TRBJ1-4, with D perhaps matching TRBD1 (5 bases). With 0 bases removed from V and 4 bases from J, the gap between germline ends came to 9 bases. CDR1 and CDR2 (germline): LGHDT, YNNKEL (reference sequence). The length of the CDR3 is 15 residues. CDR3 region: CASSQERGFNEKLFF. For the CDR3, the DNA is TGTGCCAGCAGCCAAGAGAGGGGTTTTAATGAAAAACTGTTTTTT.

V and J are TRBV6-5 and TRBJ2-1, with 9 positions matching TRBD1. The J call could be wrong; TRBJ2-7 is a better fit for the DNA end. CDR1 is MNHEY, CDR2 SVGAGI, per germline. The CDR3 totals 13 residues. For the CDR3, the DNA is TGTGCCAGCAGTTTGGGACAGGGAGACGAGCAGTACGTC. Its translation is CASSLGQGDEQYV.

The J gene is TRBJ2-2, the V gene TRBV20-1; D could derive from TRBD1 or TRBD2 (6 bases each). Per the germline V gene, CDR1 is DFQATT and CDR2 is SNEGSKA (reference sequence). The CDR3 covers 14 residues. The V and J ends lost 6 bases and 6 bases respectively, with 17 bases between them. The CDR3 region has the DNA TGCAGTGCCGTGTGGGGGGCCCGGGCCGGGGAGCTGTTTTTT. Translating it yields CSAVWGARAGELFF.

The chain uses TRBV18 and TRBJ1-1; TRBD1 is a possible D gene (5 bases). Germline CDR1 reads KGHSH; CDR2 reads LQKENI. The CDR3 is made up of 17 amino acids. Trimming stripped 1 base from V and 5 bases from J, with 20 bases between. CDR3 residues: CASSPRDAAGMSTEAFF. The CDR3 nucleotides read TGTGCCAGCTCACCACGGGATGCCGCAGGGATGAGTACTGAAGCTTTCTTT.